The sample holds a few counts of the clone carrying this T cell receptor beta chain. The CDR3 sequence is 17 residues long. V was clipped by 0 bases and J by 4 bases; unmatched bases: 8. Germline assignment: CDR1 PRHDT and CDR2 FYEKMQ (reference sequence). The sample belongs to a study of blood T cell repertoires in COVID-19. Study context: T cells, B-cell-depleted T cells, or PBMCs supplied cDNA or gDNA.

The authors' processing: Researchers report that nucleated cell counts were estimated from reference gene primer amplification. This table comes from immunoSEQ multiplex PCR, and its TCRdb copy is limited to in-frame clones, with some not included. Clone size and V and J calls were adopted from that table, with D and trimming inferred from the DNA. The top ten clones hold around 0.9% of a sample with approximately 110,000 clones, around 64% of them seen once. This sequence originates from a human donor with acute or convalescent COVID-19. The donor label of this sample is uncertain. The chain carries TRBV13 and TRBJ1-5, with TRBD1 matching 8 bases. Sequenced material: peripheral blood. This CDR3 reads CASSLGGQGAPNQPQHF. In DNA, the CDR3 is TGTGCCAGCAGCTTAGGGGGCCAGGGGGCGCCGAATCAGCCCCAGCATTTT.